The 2 T cell receptor beta chains in this list originate from one sample, sequenced in a study of blood T cell repertoires in COVID-19. Produced via immunoSEQ multiplex PCR; TCRdb's table is partial and in-frame only. The sample shows over 130,000 clones, around four fifths of them seen only once. The sample consisted of PBMCs or T cells enriched from blood (not recorded which). The receptors were sampled from a woman aged 45-65 years with acute COVID-19.

CDR3: CASSYSTVGDYNQPQHF. In DNA, the CDR3 is TGTGCCAGCAGTTACTCTACGGTAGGGGACTACAATCAGCCCCAGCATTTT. The chain has TRBV6-2 or TRBV6-3 and TRBJ1-5, with a weak D call TRBD1 (5 bases). Germline values: CDR1 MNHEY, CDR2 SVGEGT. Trimming cost V 0 bases and J 3 bases, with 15 bases left between them. The CDR3 extends over 17 amino acids.

The chain recombines TRBV5-1 with TRBJ2-5; weak D call: TRBD2 (6 bases). Trimming shortened V by 5 bases and J by 5 bases, and 22 bases separated the two germline ends. Germline values: CDR1 SGHRS, CDR2 YFSETQ. The CDR3 spans 16 residues. Here the CDR3 DNA reads TGCGCCAGCAGGGGAAGGGCGGGACCTAGTCAGGAGACCCAGTACTTC. Translation: CASRGRAGPSQETQYF.